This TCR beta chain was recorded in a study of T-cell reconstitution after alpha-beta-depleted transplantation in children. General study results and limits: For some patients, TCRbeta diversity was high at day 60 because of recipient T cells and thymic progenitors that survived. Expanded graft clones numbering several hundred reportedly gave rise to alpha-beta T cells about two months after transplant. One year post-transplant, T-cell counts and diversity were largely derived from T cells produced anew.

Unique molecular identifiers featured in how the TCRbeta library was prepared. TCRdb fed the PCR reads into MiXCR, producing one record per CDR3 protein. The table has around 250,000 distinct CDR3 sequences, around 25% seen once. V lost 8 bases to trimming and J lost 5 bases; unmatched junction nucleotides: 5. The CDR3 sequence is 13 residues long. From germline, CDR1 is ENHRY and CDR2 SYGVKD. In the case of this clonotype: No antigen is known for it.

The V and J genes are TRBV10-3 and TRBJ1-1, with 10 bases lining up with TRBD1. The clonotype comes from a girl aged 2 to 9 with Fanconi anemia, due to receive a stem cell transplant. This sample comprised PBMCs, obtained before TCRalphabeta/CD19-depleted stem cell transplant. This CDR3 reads CAIGGQGKTEAFF. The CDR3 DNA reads TGTGCCATCGGGGGACAGGGGAAAACTGAAGCTTTCTTT.